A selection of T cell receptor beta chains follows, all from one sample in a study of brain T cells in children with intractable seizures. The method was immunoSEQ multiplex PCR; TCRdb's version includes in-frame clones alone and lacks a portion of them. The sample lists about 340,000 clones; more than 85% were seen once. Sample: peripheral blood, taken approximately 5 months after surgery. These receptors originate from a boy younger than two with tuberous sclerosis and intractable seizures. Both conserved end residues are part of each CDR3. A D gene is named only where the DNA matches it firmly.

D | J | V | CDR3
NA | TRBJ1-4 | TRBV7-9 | CASSSGFRAANEKLFF
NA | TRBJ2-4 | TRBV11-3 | CASSLGSSGKNIQYF
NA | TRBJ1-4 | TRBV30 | CAWSGGQNEKLFF
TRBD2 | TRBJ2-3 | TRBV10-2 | CASSAVGLGRRWDTQYF
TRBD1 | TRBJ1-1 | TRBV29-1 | CSVVAGGTEAFF
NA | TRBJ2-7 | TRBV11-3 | CASSPGQSLTQGGEQYF
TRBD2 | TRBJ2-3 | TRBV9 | CASSVLAGGRSTDTQYF
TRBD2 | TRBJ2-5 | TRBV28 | CASSPGGQGGETQYF
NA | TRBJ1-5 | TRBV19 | CASTIDATGSNQPQHF
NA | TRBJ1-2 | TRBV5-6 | CASSSGHRGYTF
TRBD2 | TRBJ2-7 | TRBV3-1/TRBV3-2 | CASSQEGAGGRHEQYF
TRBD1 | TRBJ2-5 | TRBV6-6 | CASSYPAGGETQYF
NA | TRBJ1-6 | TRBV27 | CASSFKGLWSPLHF
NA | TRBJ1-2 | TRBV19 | CASSIEGNYGYTF
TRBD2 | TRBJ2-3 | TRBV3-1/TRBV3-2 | CASSQPGLASHTDTQYF
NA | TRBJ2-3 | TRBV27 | CASSPPGVTQYF
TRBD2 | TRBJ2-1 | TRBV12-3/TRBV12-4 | CASSLAEAGDKFF
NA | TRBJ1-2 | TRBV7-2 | CASSLEEGHYGYTF
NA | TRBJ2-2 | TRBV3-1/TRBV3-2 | CASSQEKEQTILNTGELFF
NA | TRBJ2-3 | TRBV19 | CASSIPGSSTDTQYF
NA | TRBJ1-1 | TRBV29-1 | CSGGGSMDTEAFF
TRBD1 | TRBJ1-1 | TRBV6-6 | CASSFGDRAMDTEAFF
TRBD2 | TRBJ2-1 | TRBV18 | CASSLGLAGGQWGEQFF
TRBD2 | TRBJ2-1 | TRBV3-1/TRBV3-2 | CASSQGPASGAGWFF
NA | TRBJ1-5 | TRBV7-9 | CASSTTGNQPQHF
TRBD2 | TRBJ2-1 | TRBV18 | CASSPASGGVNEQFF
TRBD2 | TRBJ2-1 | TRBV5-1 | CASSPGLAGGSRPNRSYNEQFF
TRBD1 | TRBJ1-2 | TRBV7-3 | CASSPGDRGYGYTF
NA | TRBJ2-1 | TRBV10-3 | CAITVDPYNEQFF
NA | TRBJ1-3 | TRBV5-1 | CASKSTDTIYF
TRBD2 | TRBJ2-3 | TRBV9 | CASSEQARLLADTQYF
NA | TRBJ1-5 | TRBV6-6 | CASSGAGQPQHF
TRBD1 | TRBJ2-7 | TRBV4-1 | CASSQQPGQGDYEQYF
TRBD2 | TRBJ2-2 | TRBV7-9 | CASSFSGRNTGELFF
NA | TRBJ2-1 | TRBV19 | CASSIVARYNEQFF
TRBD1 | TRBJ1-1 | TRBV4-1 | CASRPIGTGTEAFF
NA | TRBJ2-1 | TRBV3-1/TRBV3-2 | CASSTLEHPSYEQFF
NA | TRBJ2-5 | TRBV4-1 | CASSPALAFKETQYF
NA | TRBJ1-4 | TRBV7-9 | CASSFAAGNEKLFF
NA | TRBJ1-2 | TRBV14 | CASSPRDHHWDIGYTF
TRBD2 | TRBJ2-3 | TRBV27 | CASSLPSGRRTDTQYF
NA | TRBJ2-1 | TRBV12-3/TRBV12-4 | CASSLIGEQFF
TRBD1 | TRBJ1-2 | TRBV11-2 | CASSFFSKGTASNYGYTF
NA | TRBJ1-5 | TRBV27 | CASSSFVRGPQHF
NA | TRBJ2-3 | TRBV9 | CASSGGGGLVSTDTQYF
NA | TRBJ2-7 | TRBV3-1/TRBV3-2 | CASSQNNYLQGQYF
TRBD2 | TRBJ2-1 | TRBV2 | CASSDGLAGVSYNEQFF
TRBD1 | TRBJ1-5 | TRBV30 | CAWRETGDQPQHF
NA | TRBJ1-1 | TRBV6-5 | CASSYSLGLGAFF
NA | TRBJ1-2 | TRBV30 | CAWSVSGYGYTF
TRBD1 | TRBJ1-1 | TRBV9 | CASSSWDRANTEAFF
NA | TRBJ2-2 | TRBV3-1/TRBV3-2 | CASSPHTISAGELFF
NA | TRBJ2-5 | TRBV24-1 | CATSTGSLETQYF